This paragraph reports one T cell receptor (beta chain). Profiled with immunoSEQ multiplex PCR; TCRdb holds only in-frame clones, not every one. Of tens of thousands of clones in the sample, approximately 94% were seen once. This sample is part of a study of T cell changes during pregnancy in multiple sclerosis. With 2 bases removed from V and 2 bases from J, the gap between germline ends came to 14 bases. The CDR3 is 16 residues long. Germline CDR1 reads SEHNR; CDR2 reads FQNEAQ (reference sequence). Sequencing used peripheral blood, obtained in the third trimester of pregnancy. The source is a female donor with multiple sclerosis, enrolled in a pregnancy study. The V and J genes are TRBV7-9 and TRBJ2-3, with D perhaps TRBD2 (7 bases). The CDR3 DNA sequence: TGTGCCAGCAGCTTATTAACAGGGAGGGCCACAGATACGCAGTATTTT. It specifies CASSLLTGRATDTQYF.